This TCR beta chain was profiled in a study of Tregs in tolerant kidney transplant recipients. This CDR3 is 15 amino acids long. Assay: immunoSEQ multiplex PCR; the TCRdb copy retains only in-frame clones and omits some. The sample includes over 55,000 clones, 80% to 90% seen only once; the top ten take more than 4.5%. The rearrangement joins TRBV21-1 to TRBJ2-1; whether TRBD2, the table's D call, matches the DNA was not checked. TRBV21-1 is reported as a pseudogene. Sequenced: CD4+ T cells from blood. The clonotype comes from a human donor in good health. CDR3 region: CASSMTSGRINEQFF. Here the CDR3 DNA reads TGTGCCAGCAGCATGACTAGCGGGAGGATCAATGAGCAGTTCTTC.